These 19 T cell receptor beta chains originate from one sample sequenced in a study of blood T cell repertoires in COVID-19. TCRdb keeps only in-frame clones here, not all; method: immunoSEQ multiplex PCR. The sample carries roughly 170,000 clones, roughly 86% recorded once. The sample consisted of peripheral blood. Receptors were obtained from a man in his forties who had recovered from COVID-19.

J is TRBJ2-7 and V is TRBV7-6; 10 nucleotides match TRBD2. Germline-derived CDR1 and CDR2 are SGHVS and FNYEAQ. J lost 2 bases, V lost 5 bases, and 6 bases had no gene match. This CDR3 region has 15 residues. The CDR3 spells CASSPTSGATYEQYF. The CDR3 DNA reads TGTGCCAGCAGCCCCACTAGCGGGGCTACCTACGAGCAGTACTTC.

In its sample, this clone was seen once. The rearrangement uses TRBV27 and TRBJ2-7, with 10 bases identical to TRBD1. V lost 8 bases and J lost 5; bases outside the gene matches: 9. Germline assignment: CDR1 MNHEY and CDR2 SMNVEV (reference sequence). The CDR3 loop spans 14 amino acids. CDR3 DNA sequence: TGTGCCAGCGTTAAGACAGGGGGCTTGAACGAGCAGTACTTC. Amino acid sequence: CASVKTGGLNEQYF.

The chain joins TRBV27 to TRBJ2-7; D possibly corresponds to TRBD1 (5 bases). CDR3 length: 14 amino acids. Germline lookup yields CDR1 MNHEY and CDR2 SMNVEV (reference sequence). Trimming cost V 8 bases and J 3 bases, with 17 bases left between them. The CDR3 DNA follows: TGTGCCAGCGGTCCTATCGGACACCTCTACGAGCAGTACTTC. Translating it yields CASGPIGHLYEQYF.

The CDR3 is CASSLAGGVNTEAFF. The CDR3 nucleotides read TGCGCCAGCAGCTTGGCGGGGGGTGTGAACACTGAAGCTTTCTTT. The chain recombines TRBV5-1 with TRBJ1-1, with D perhaps TRBD1 (5 bases). Germline V gene lookup returns CDR1 SGHRS and CDR2 YFSETQ. This CDR3 spans 15 amino acids. The ends were cut back, 0 bases at V and 0 bases at J, with 9 bases in the middle.

CDR3 residues: CASSLAGTTNEKLFF. CDR3 DNA: TGCGCCAGCAGCTTGGCAGGCACAACTAATGAAAAACTGTTTTTT. J is TRBJ1-4 and V is TRBV4-1; D is uncertain. The germline V and J ends were trimmed by 5 bases and 0 bases, with 10 bases remaining between them. Per germline, CDR1 MGHRA and CDR2 YSYEKL. The CDR3 has 15 residues.

The chain is built from TRBV9 and TRBJ2-5; D possibly corresponds to TRBD2 (7 bases). CDR1 SGDLS and CDR2 YYNGEE come from the germline V gene. The CDR3 is made up of 16 amino acids. Trimming took off 0 bases at V and 5 bases at J, with 17 bases between the two ends. The CDR3 loop reads CASSVGIPGGRETQYF. The CDR3 DNA sequence: TGTGCCAGCAGCGTAGGAATTCCCGGGGGGCGTGAGACCCAGTACTTC.

The chain employs TRBV29-1 and TRBJ2-3, with 7 positions matching TRBD2. CDR1 SQVTM and CDR2 ANQGSEA come from the germline V gene. The CDR3 spans 15 residues. V was clipped by 3 bases and J by 1 base; unmatched bases: 7. CDR3 amino acids: CSVDLAGEGTDTQYF. CDR3 nucleotides: TGCAGCGTTGATTTGGCGGGAGAGGGCACAGATACGCAGTATTTT.

This sequence joins TRBV4-2 and TRBJ2-7; 9 bases fit TRBD1. Germline V CDR1 and CDR2: LGHNA, YNFKEQ. J lost 3 bases, V lost 1 base, and 4 bases had no gene match. This CDR3 is 15 amino acids long. The CDR3 bases are TGTGCCAGCAGCCAAGGGGGACAGGGTAACTACGAGCAGTACTTC. Its protein product is CASSQGGQGNYEQYF.

In DNA form, the CDR3 reads TGTGCCAGCAGCTTCAACAGAGATTCACCCCTCCACTTT. Its translation: CASSFNRDSPLHF. V and J are TRBV11-3 and TRBJ1-6; no clear D. The V gene lost 3 bases and the J gene lost 8 bases, with 8 bases spanning the gap. This CDR3 spans 13 amino acids. The germline gives CDR1 SGHNT, CDR2 YENEEA.

The chain uses TRBV24-1 and TRBJ2-2, with 9 positions matching TRBD1. The CDR3 totals 17 residues. Trimming took 3 bases from V and 5 from J; bases not matched to a gene: 9. From germline, CDR1 is KGHDR and CDR2 SFDVKD. In DNA, the CDR3 is TGTGCCACCAGTGATCCAACATCCGGGACAGGGACCGGGGAGCTGTTTTTT. This translates into CATSDPTSGTGTGELFF.

This sequence joins TRBV7-6 and TRBJ2-1; 11 bases match TRBD2. CDR3 size: 17 residues. V was pared by 5 bases and J by 4 bases, with 10 bases of the junction left unmatched. Looked up from germline, CDR1 is SGHVS and CDR2 is FNYEAQ. CDR3 sequence reads: CASSGRLAGSPYNEQFF. The CDR3, as DNA: TGTGCCAGCAGCGGCCGACTAGCGGGGAGCCCGTACAATGAGCAGTTCTTC.

The chain combines TRBV11-1 with TRBJ2-7, with D perhaps matching TRBD1 (6 bases). The CDR3 contains 14 residues. The V end was cut by 5 bases, the J end by 3 bases, with 14 bases between. Germline CDR1 SGHAT, CDR2 FQDESV (reference sequence). CDR3 nucleotides: TGTGCCAGCAGCCCTCAGACAGGCTTCTACGAGCAGTACTTC. Protein sequence: CASSPQTGFYEQYF.

V usage is TRBV5-1 and J usage is TRBJ1-5, with 7 bases lining up with TRBD1. CDR1 is SGHRS, CDR2 YFSETQ, per germline. V dropped 0 bases and J dropped 7; count of bases not matched to a gene: 7. This CDR3 spans 15 amino acids. CDR3 protein: CASSLVPGGTQPQHF. Here the CDR3 DNA reads TGCGCCAGCAGCTTGGTGCCAGGGGGTACCCAGCCCCAGCATTTT.

The chain couples TRBV7-9 to TRBJ2-7; D not certain. CDR1 SEHNR and CDR2 FQNEAQ come from the germline V gene (reference sequence). V dropped 5 bases and J dropped 3 bases, with 17 bases sitting between them. The CDR3 extends over 15 amino acids. The CDR3 nucleotides are TGTGCCAGCAGCCTTAGAGAACTTAGAAGCTACGAGCAGTACTTC. Translating it yields CASSLRELRSYEQYF.

The sample holds a few counts of this clone. The CDR3 DNA follows: TGTGCCACCAGCAGAGATGTCGGGACAGTACGAAACACCATATATTTT. Encoded protein: CATSRDVGTVRNTIYF. The V call is TRBV15, the J call TRBJ1-3; 7 nucleotides agree with TRBD1. The CDR3 length is 16 residues. V shed 0 bases, J shed 5 bases, and the junction held 7 bases outside the gene matches. Germline values: CDR1 LNHNV, CDR2 YYDKDF (reference sequence).

The chain links TRBV5-5 to TRBJ1-1, with D possibly being TRBD1 (5 bases). The CDR3 consists of 15 residues. With 0 bases removed from V and 1 base from J, the gap between germline ends came to 10 bases. Per germline, CDR1 SGHKS and CDR2 YYEKEE (reference sequence). CDR3 amino acids: CASSLVAGANTEAFF. CDR3 sequence (DNA): TGTGCCAGCAGCTTGGTCGCTGGGGCGAACACTGAAGCTTTCTTT.

The chain uses TRBV6-6 and TRBJ2-5, with 7 bases matching TRBD2. CDR1 MNHNY and CDR2 SVGAGI come from the germline V gene (reference sequence). CDR3 length: 15 amino acids. V was clipped by 5 bases and J by 2 bases; unmatched bases: 8. The CDR3 loop is CASSASGYLQETQYF. The DNA for the CDR3 is TGTGCCAGCAGTGCTAGCGGCTACCTACAAGAGACCCAGTACTTC.

The chain combines TRBV6-5 with TRBJ2-7; 7 bases are a match to TRBD1. After removal of 0 bases from V and 2 bases from J, the junction contained 7 bases not matched to a gene. This CDR3 has 16 residues. Looked up from germline, CDR1 is MNHEY and CDR2 is SVGAGI. CDR3 nucleotide sequence: TGTGCCAGCAGTTACTCAGGGGGCTTGGGCCCCTACGAGCAGTACTTC. This encodes CASSYSGGLGPYEQYF.

The DNA of the CDR3 is TGTGCCACCAGCAGAGATCAGTATCAGCCCCAGCATTTT. Protein: CATSRDQYQPQHF. The chain has TRBV15 and TRBJ1-5; D call uncertain. The ends were cut back, 0 bases at V and 5 bases at J, with 5 bases in the middle. The CDR3 runs 13 residues. CDR1 LNHNV and CDR2 YYDKDF come from the germline V gene (reference sequence).